The clone carrying this TCR beta chain has ten or more counts. The library was built from around 380 ng RNA with molecular barcoded adaptors for alpha/delta and beta/gamma chains. TCRdb used MiXCR to reprocess the reads, holding one entry per CDR3 protein. The data contain more than 100,000 distinct CDR3 sequences, approximately 13% of them singletons. These data originate in a study of read filtering for tumor transcriptome and immune sequencing. For the study at large: By R-ISS, stages I, II and III held roughly 8, 15 and 7 patients.

CDR1 is DFQATT, CDR2 SNEGSKA, per germline (reference sequence). The CDR3 is 14 residues long. V lost 5 bases and J lost 2, with 16 bases in between. The origin of this receptor is a donor over 35 with multiple myeloma. Sample: a population of CD138-negative cells sorted from bone marrow. V is TRBV20-1 and J is TRBJ2-7, with D tentatively TRBD1 (5 bases). This CDR3 reads CSAPRGFAPYEQYF. CDR3 bases: TGCAGTGCTCCAAGGGGTTTCGCACCCTACGAGCAGTACTTC.